Listed below are T cell receptor beta chains from one sample, sequenced in a study of blood T cell repertoires in COVID-19. The method was immunoSEQ multiplex PCR; TCRdb's version includes in-frame clones alone and lacks a portion of them. Of about 260,000 clones in the sample, 80% to 90% were seen once. The sequenced sample was peripheral blood. The receptors were gathered from a woman in her thirties or forties who had recovered from COVID-19. Both conserved end residues are part of each CDR3. Fields, in order: J gene, D gene, V gene, clone size, CDR3 DNA, CDR3 protein. The D gene is left open where the match is weak. Expanded clones get a size class; other rows say once, few or many, or leave the size out.

TRBJ1-3 | NA | TRBV3-1/TRBV3-2 | NA | TGTGCCAGCAGGGACGACAGTACTGGAAACACCATATATTTT | CASRDDSTGNTIYF
TRBJ1-4 | NA | TRBV18 | NA | TGTGCCAGCTCTCTCGAGGATCCACTTGCAACTAATGAAAAACTGTTTTTT | CASSLEDPLATNEKLFF
TRBJ1-1 | TRBD1 | TRBV11-3 | NA | TGTGCCAGCAGCTTAGACACAGGGGGCTTCGCTGAAGCTTTCTTT | CASSLDTGGFAEAFF
TRBJ1-5 | TRBD1 | TRBV2 | NA | TGTGCCAGCAGTAGGGACAGGAGAGGGGGTCAGCCCCAGCATTTT | CASSRDRRGGQPQHF
TRBJ1-5 | NA | TRBV7-2 | once | TGTGCCAGCAGCTTAGGGGGCCAGCGCCTCGGGAATCAGCCCCAGCATTTT | CASSLGGQRLGNQPQHF
TRBJ1-1 | NA | TRBV6-5 | NA | TGTGCCAGCACCATCCGGGTGGGTAGGAACACTGAAGCTTTCTTT | CASTIRVGRNTEAFF
TRBJ1-5 | NA | TRBV11-2 | NA | TGTGCCAGCAGCTTACTGCCAGGGGGCAATCAGCCCCAGCATTTT | CASSLLPGGNQPQHF
TRBJ1-1 | TRBD1 | TRBV7-9 | NA | TGTGCCAGCAGCTGGCCCGGGACAGGGGCTGAAGCTTTCTTT | CASSWPGTGAEAFF
TRBJ1-4 | NA | TRBV25-1 | NA | TGTGCCAGCAATACAGGCATTAATGAAAAACTGTTTTTT | CASNTGINEKLFF
TRBJ1-2 | TRBD1 | TRBV4-1 | NA | TGCGCCAGCAGCTTACCCGGGACAGTCGCATATGGCTACACCTTC | CASSLPGTVAYGYTF
TRBJ1-2 | NA | TRBV7-9 | NA | TGTGCCAGCAGCTTAGGGTCCTGGACGGGGATCCAGGGCTACACCTTC | CASSLGSWTGIQGYTF
TRBJ1-5 | TRBD1 | TRBV2 | NA | TGTGCCAGCAGTGATAGAGGGGGCTGGGGCAATCAGCCCCAGCATTTT | CASSDRGGWGNQPQHF
TRBJ1-5 | NA | TRBV2 | NA | TGTGCCAGCAGGGATGGGGGGAGCAATCAGCCCCAGCATTTT | CASRDGGSNQPQHF
TRBJ2-3 | TRBD2 | TRBV2 | once | TGTGCCAGCAGCCTGGGACTAGCGGCGTTCACAGATACGCAGTATTTT | CASSLGLAAFTDTQYF
TRBJ1-2 | TRBD1 | TRBV20-1 | once | TGCAGTGCTAGTAGCCCAGGGGGCGGACAGCATGGCTACACCTTC | CSASSPGGGQHGYTF
TRBJ1-4 | NA | TRBV7-8 | NA | TGTGCCAGCAGCCCAACCCCGAGGAAACTGTTTTTT | CASSPTPRKLFF
TRBJ2-2 | NA | TRBV7-3 | NA | TGTGCCAGCAGCAAGACAGTTTCCGGGGAGCTGTTTTTT | CASSKTVSGELFF
TRBJ1-2 | NA | TRBV5-8 | NA | TGTGCCAGCAGCTTGGATCGCTATGGCTACACCTTC | CASSLDRYGYTF
TRBJ1-2 | TRBD1 | TRBV18 | NA | TGTGCCAGCTCACCCGGGACAGGGGGCGTGAAGAGCTATGGCTACACCTTC | CASSPGTGGVKSYGYTF
TRBJ1-2 | TRBD1 | TRBV7-2 | once | TGTGCCAGCAGCCGGGACAGCGCTAACTATGGCTACACCTTC | CASSRDSANYGYTF
TRBJ2-5 | NA | TRBV4-1 | NA | TGCGCCAGCAGCCAACTCGACAGCAGCCAAGAGACCCAGTACTTC | CASSQLDSSQETQYF
TRBJ1-1 | NA | TRBV6-2/TRBV6-3 | NA | TGTGCCAGCAGTTCTCAGGTGAACACTGAAGCTTTCTTT | CASSSQVNTEAFF
TRBJ2-7 | NA | TRBV7-8 | NA | TGTGCCAGCAGTTCCACCCGGGGGGCCCTCTCCTACGAGCAGTACTTC | CASSSTRGALSYEQYF
TRBJ2-7 | NA | TRBV7-6 | NA | TGTGCCAGCAGCTTAGCAGGGGGCTACGAGCAGTACTTC | CASSLAGGYEQYF
TRBJ1-2 | TRBD1 | TRBV27 | NA | TGTGCCAGCGGGGCCCGGGACAGGGCCCCCAGCGGCTACACCTTC | CASGARDRAPSGYTF
TRBJ1-1 | NA | TRBV30 | NA | TGTGCCTGGAGTCCCACTAGCCGGGGAGTGGGACTCTTT | CAWSPTSRGVGLF
TRBJ1-4 | NA | TRBV20-1 | NA | TGCAGTGCTATAAGGACTAATGGGCTGTTTTTT | CSAIRTNGLFF
TRBJ2-1 | NA | TRBV11-2 | NA | TGTGCCAGCAGCCCACGGGCGGGGCCCAGCTCCTACAATGAGCAGTTCTTC | CASSPRAGPSSYNEQFF
TRBJ1-1 | NA | TRBV4-1 | NA | TGCGCCAGCAGCCACTGGGAGATAATCACAAGGGAAGCTTTCTTT | CASSHWEIITREAFF
TRBJ1-6 | NA | TRBV19 | NA | TGTGCCACAGGACTTCGGAACTCACCCCTCCACTTT | CATGLRNSPLHF
TRBJ1-6 | NA | TRBV25-1 | NA | TGTGCCAGCGAAAAACAGGGCCAGTATTCACCCCTCCACTTT | CASEKQGQYSPLHF
TRBJ2-1 | TRBD1 | TRBV15 | NA | TGTGCCACCAGCAGACTAGGACAGGGCTATGAGCAGTTCTTC | CATSRLGQGYEQFF
TRBJ1-1 | NA | TRBV4-3 | NA | TGCGCCAGCAGCCGGGCACCGGGACTTAATATGAACACTGAAGCTTTCTTT | CASSRAPGLNMNTEAFF
TRBJ1-2 | NA | TRBV10-3 | NA | TGTGCCATCAGTGAGACGGCGGATTATGGCTACACCTTC | CAISETADYGYTF
TRBJ1-5 | NA | TRBV2 | once | TGTGCCAGCGGTCGGGGAGATAGCAATCAGCCCCAGCATTTT | CASGRGDSNQPQHF
TRBJ1-2 | NA | TRBV10-2 | NA | TGCGCCAGCAGTGCCCAAATTGCTACGGGAGGCTACACCTTC | CASSAQIATGGYTF
TRBJ1-1 | NA | TRBV10-2 | few | TGCGCCAGCAGTGCCGGGAACACTGAAGCTTTCTTT | CASSAGNTEAFF
TRBJ1-3 | NA | TRBV7-2 | few | TGTGCCAGCAGCCAGGGTTTCTCTGGAAACACCATATATTTT | CASSQGFSGNTIYF
TRBJ1-1 | TRBD1 | TRBV7-6 | NA | TGTGCCAGCAGCCAAAGGACAGGGGGCGGTGGTGAAGCTTTCTTT | CASSQRTGGGGEAFF
TRBJ1-5 | NA | TRBV30 | NA | TGTGCCTGGAGGGGTGAGGTTAATCAGCCCCAGCATTTT | CAWRGEVNQPQHF
TRBJ2-7 | TRBD1 | TRBV7-2 | NA | TGTGCCAGCAGCTTTGGGGACAGGGTGAACGAGCAGTACTTC | CASSFGDRVNEQYF
TRBJ1-2 | NA | TRBV5-6 | NA | TGTGCCAGCAGCTTCTTAGAATATGGCTACACCTTC | CASSFLEYGYTF
TRBJ2-5 | NA | TRBV19 | NA | TGTGCCAGTAACGGGGATGGGAAGACCCAGTACTTC | CASNGDGKTQYF
TRBJ2-7 | NA | TRBV7-9 | NA | TGTGCCAGCAGCCCCACGCTCGGGCGGGCCTACGAGCAGTACTTC | CASSPTLGRAYEQYF
TRBJ1-1 | NA | TRBV6-5 | NA | TGTGCCAGCAGTTACGCCGGGACTGAGAACACTGAAGCTTTCTTT | CASSYAGTENTEAFF
TRBJ2-7 | TRBD2 | TRBV19 | NA | TGTGCCAGTAGTATAACGGGGGGTGCCTACGAGCAGTACTTC | CASSITGGAYEQYF
TRBJ1-1 | NA | TRBV30 | NA | TGTGCCTGGAGTGGTTGGCAGTTTTCATCTGAAGCTTTCTTT | CAWSGWQFSSEAFF
TRBJ2-5 | NA | TRBV3-1/TRBV3-2 | NA | TGTGCCAGCAGCTCGAGTCGGGGTGGGGAGACCCAGTACTTC | CASSSSRGGETQYF
TRBJ1-6 | NA | TRBV3-1/TRBV3-2 | NA | TGTGCCAGCAGCCAAGACAGGGCGAATAATTCACCCCTCCACTTT | CASSQDRANNSPLHF
TRBJ2-1 | TRBD2 | TRBV6-5 | NA | TGTGCCAGCAGTCCAGGACTAGCGGGTTACAATGAGCAGTTCTTC | CASSPGLAGYNEQFF
TRBJ2-5 | NA | TRBV11-3 | NA | TGTGCCAGCAGCAAAGGGGGTGGGGAGACCCAGTACTTC | CASSKGGGETQYF
TRBJ2-7 | NA | TRBV5-1 | once | TGCGCCAGCACCCCGGCTTCGGGTCTGTCAACCTACGAGCAGTACTTC | CASTPASGLSTYEQYF
TRBJ1-1 | NA | TRBV11-2 | NA | TGTGCCAGCAGCGGACAGATGAACACTGAAGCTTTCTTT | CASSGQMNTEAFF
TRBJ1-6 | NA | TRBV9 | NA | TGTGCCAGCAGCGCCACAGGGAGCTCCTATAATTCACCCCTCCACTTT | CASSATGSSYNSPLHF
TRBJ2-2 | NA | TRBV7-9 | NA | TGTGCCAGCAGCCCCGATGGGCCCGGGGAGCTGTTTTTT | CASSPDGPGELFF
TRBJ2-5 | TRBD2 | TRBV4-1 | NA | TGCGCCAGCAGCCGGTTAGCGGGGGGGCCGGAGGAGACCCAGTACTTC | CASSRLAGGPEETQYF
TRBJ2-3 | NA | TRBV4-1 | NA | TGCGCCAGCAGCCAAGTGGACTCGAGGAAGCAGTATTTT | CASSQVDSRKQYF
TRBJ2-3 | TRBD2 | TRBV9 | NA | TGTGCCAGCAGCGTACGACTAGCGGGGGGGCCCACAGATACGCAGTATTTT | CASSVRLAGGPTDTQYF
TRBJ2-7 | TRBD1 | TRBV6-6 | NA | TGTGCCAGCAGTTACGCCCCGGGACAGGGGGCTGACGAGCAGTACTTC | CASSYAPGQGADEQYF